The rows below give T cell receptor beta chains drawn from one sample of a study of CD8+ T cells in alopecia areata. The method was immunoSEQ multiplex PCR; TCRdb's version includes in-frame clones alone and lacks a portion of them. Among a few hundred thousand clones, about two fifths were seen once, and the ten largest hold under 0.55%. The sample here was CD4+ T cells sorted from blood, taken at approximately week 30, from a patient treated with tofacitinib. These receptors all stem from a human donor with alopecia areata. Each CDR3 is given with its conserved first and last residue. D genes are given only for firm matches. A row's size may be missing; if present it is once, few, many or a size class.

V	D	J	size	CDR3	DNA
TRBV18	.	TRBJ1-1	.	CASSPPESMNTEAFF	TGTGCCAGCTCACCACCGGAGAGCATGAACACTGAAGCTTTCTTT
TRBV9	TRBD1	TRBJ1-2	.	CASTDTSTGGYGYTF	TGTGCCAGCACCGACACAAGCACAGGGGGGTATGGCTACACCTTC
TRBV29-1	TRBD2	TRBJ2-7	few	CSVALRLAGYEQYF	TGCAGCGTCGCCTTGAGACTAGCGGGCTACGAGCAGTACTTC
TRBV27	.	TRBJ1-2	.	CASRGGDDPNYGYTF	TGTGCCAGCAGGGGCGGGGATGACCCCAACTATGGCTACACCTTC
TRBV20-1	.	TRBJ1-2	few	CSAREGYGYTF	TGCAGTGCTAGAGAAGGCTATGGCTACACCTTC
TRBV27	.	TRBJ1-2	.	CASSWTTYGYTF	TGTGCCAGCAGTTGGACTACCTATGGCTACACCTTC
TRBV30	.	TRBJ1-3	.	CAGRQDRNTIYF	TGTGCCGGACGACAGGACCGAAACACCATATATTTT
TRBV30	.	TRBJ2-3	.	CAWTHGTTDTQYF	TGTGCCTGGACGCACGGCACCACAGATACGCAGTATTTT
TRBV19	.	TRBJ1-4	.	CASSRAQGKLFF	TGTGCCAGTAGTCGGGCCCAAGGAAAACTGTTTTTT
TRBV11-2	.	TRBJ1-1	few	CASSLAENTEAFF	TGTGCCAGCAGCTTAGCCGAGAACACTGAAGCTTTCTTT
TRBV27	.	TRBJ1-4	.	CASSTLNEKLFF	TGTGCCAGCAGTACCCTAAATGAAAAACTGTTTTTT
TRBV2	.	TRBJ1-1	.	CASSEAGTANTEAFF	TGTGCCAGCAGTGAAGCCGGGACGGCGAACACTGAAGCTTTCTTT
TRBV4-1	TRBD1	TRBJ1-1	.	CASSQGRQGKMNTEAFF	TGCGCCAGCAGCCAGGGGCGACAGGGTAAGATGAACACTGAAGCTTTCTTT
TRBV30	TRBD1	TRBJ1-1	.	CAWSPDRENTEAFF	TGTGCCTGGAGTCCCGACAGGGAGAACACTGAAGCTTTCTTT
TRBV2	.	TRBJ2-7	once	CASSYTPYEQYF	TGTGCCAGCAGTTATACCCCCTACGAGCAGTACTTC
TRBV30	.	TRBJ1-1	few	CAWSVLRRGMNTEAFF	TGTGCCTGGAGTGTACTTAGGAGGGGGATGAACACTGAAGCTTTCTTT
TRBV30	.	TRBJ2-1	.	CAWRARWVEQFF	TGTGCCTGGAGGGCTAGGTGGGTTGAGCAGTTCTTC
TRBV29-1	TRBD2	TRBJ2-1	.	CSVVFLAGVSEQFF	TGCAGCGTTGTCTTTCTAGCGGGAGTAAGTGAGCAGTTCTTC
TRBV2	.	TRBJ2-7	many	CASSERGSYEQYF	TGTGCCAGCAGTGAACGGGGAAGCTACGAGCAGTACTTC
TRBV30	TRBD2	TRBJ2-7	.	CAWRGGDSGRYYEQYF	TGTGCCTGGAGGGGGGGGGATAGCGGGAGGTACTACGAGCAGTACTTC
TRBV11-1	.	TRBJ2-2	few	CASSFPSQSGELFF	TGTGCCAGCAGCTTCCCTAGCCAGTCCGGGGAGCTGTTTTTT
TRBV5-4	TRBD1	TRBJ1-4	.	CASSRQGAGTNEKLFF	TGTGCCAGCAGCCGACAGGGGGCAGGAACTAATGAAAAACTGTTTTTT
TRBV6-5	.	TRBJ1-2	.	CASRRTDYGYTF	TGTGCCAGCAGGAGGACAGATTATGGCTACACCTTC
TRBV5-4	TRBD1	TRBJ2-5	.	CASANRGWETQYF	TGTGCCAGCGCTAACAGGGGCTGGGAGACCCAGTACTTC
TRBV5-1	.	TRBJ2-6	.	CASSLDGGSGANVLTF	TGCGCCAGCAGCTTGGATGGGGGCTCTGGGGCCAACGTCCTGACTTTC
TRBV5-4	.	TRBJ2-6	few	CASSFSISGANVLTF	TGTGCCAGCAGCTTCTCCATCTCTGGGGCCAACGTCCTGACTTTC
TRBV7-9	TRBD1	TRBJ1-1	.	CASSPSSHRGSPEAFF	TGTGCCAGCAGCCCTAGTTCTCACAGGGGGAGCCCTGAAGCTTTCTTT
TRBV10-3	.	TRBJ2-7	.	CAVASGPTYEQYF	TGTGCCGTCGCTTCTGGACCGACGTACGAGCAGTACTTC
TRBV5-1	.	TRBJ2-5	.	CASSPFKPEETQYF	TGCGCCAGCAGCCCGTTTAAACCCGAAGAGACCCAGTACTTC